The clone carrying this T cell receptor (beta chain) turned up a few times. Its antigen is not known. Primers for the PCR totalled 60 Vbeta and 13 Jbeta. Sequencing was performed with immunoSEQ multiplex PCR; in TCRdb, only in-frame clones are kept and a portion is missing. Among under 200,000 clones listed, about 76% were seen once. Looked up from germline, CDR1 is SNHLY and CDR2 is FYNNEI. V was pared by 6 bases and J by 4 bases, with 12 bases between. The CDR3 consists of 13 residues. This entry belongs to a study of cytomegalovirus exposure and HLA in healthy donors. Across the whole study: For the roughly 400 genotyped donors, over 80% fell within the Caucasian-associated ancestry cluster.

Broader study findings: What a later analysis showed was that several of the most significant clusters appeared linked to common viral pathogens. A list of around 150 TCR beta chains associated with cytomegalovirus was given.

The rearrangement joins TRBV2 to TRBJ1-1; tentative D call: TRBD1 (5 bases). Sequencing input: PBMCs. This sequence was found in a male donor in good health and CMV-seropositive. The CDR3 nucleotides read TGTGCCAGCAGACGGGACGGGAGCACTGAAGCTTTCTTT. Encoded protein: CASRRDGSTEAFF. Combining the CDR3 with reference TRBV2 and TRBJ1-1 gives the whole variable domain EPEVTQTPSHQVTQMGQEVILRCVPISNHLYFYWYRQILGQKVEFLVSFYNNEISEKSEIFDDQFSVERPDGSNFTLKIRSTKLEDSAMYFCASRRDGSTEAFFGQGTRLTVV.